This T cell receptor (beta chain) was obtained from a study of CD8 T cells in Susac syndrome. When the RNA was reverse transcribed, random hexamers were used with an input of roughly 0.45 to 1 ug. TCRdb re-analysed the immunoSEQ multiplex PCR reads in MiXCR, keeping a single row per CDR3 protein. The data show 130,000 to 150,000 distinct CDR3 sequences, with less than 95% seen just once and over 0.07% held by the top ten. There are 15 residues in the CDR3. Trimming took off 7 bases at V and 1 base at J, with 16 bases between the two ends. The germline V gene has CDR1 SNHLY and CDR2 FYNNEI. Source material: CD4+ T cells from PBMCs. The chain is built from TRBV2 and TRBJ1-1; D might be TRBD1 (5 bases). The TCR sequence derives from a human donor in good health. The CDR3 reads CASKGQRSGNTEAFF. CDR3 nucleotide sequence: TGTGCCAGCAAGGGGCAGAGGTCGGGGAACACTGAAGCTTTCTTT.